The T cell receptor beta chain described here comes from a study of blood T cell repertoires in COVID-19. Overall study: PBMCs, B-cell-depleted T cells, or T cells were the source of the cDNA or gDNA that made up the material.

The germline V gene encodes CDR1 LGHNA and CDR2 YNFKEQ. CDR3 size: 16 residues. V was pared by 0 bases and J by 2 bases, with 4 bases of the junction left unmatched. Only in-frame clones appear in the TCRdb table, and some are missing; sequencing was by immunoSEQ multiplex PCR. The sample holds some 250,000 clones, more than 70% seen once. The chain is built from TRBV4-2 and TRBJ1-5; 7 nucleotides agree with TRBD1. The clonotype was recovered from a woman aged 35 to 49 who had recovered from COVID-19. Sequenced input: peripheral blood. The chain's CDR3 is CASSQEGQGGNQPQHF. The CDR3 DNA reads TGTGCCAGCAGCCAAGAAGGGCAGGGGGGCAATCAGCCCCAGCATTTT.